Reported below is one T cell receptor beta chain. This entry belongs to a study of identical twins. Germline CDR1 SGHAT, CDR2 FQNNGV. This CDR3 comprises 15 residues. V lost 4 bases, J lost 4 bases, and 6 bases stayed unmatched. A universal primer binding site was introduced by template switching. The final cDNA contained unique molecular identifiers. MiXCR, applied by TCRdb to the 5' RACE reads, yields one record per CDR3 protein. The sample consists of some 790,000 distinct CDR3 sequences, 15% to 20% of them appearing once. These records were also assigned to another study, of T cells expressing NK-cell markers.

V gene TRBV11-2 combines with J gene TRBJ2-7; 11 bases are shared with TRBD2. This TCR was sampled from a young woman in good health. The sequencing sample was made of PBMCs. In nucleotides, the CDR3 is TGTGCCAGCAGCTCCCCCGGGACTAGCGGTTACGAGCAGTACTTC. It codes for CASSSPGTSGYEQYF.